The text below deals with one T cell receptor (beta chain). It has no known antigen specificity. Base-call qualities are not available, and no considerably larger clone is one nucleotide away. The data derive from a study of T cells after posttransplantation cyclophosphamide (dated by TCRdb to about 2016). Broadly, across the study: Using TRB sequencing, the study followed how the T cell repertoire reconstituted after myeloablative bone marrow transplantation in which posttransplantation cyclophosphamide served as GVHD prophylaxis. Antigen receptor sequencing was done on samples from 35 PTCy-treated patients and from some 15 related bone marrow donors of those patients. Blood from all 35 or so PTCy patients who had 1-year posttransplant specimens underwent TRB sequencing. TRB sequencing was also done on up to 3 additional blood samples from 2 to 5.2 years after transplant in 3 patients, and on pretransplant blood from several patients. TRA and TRB clonality were tightly correlated in 10 or so samples, so subsequent TCR analyses focused on TRB only. Public TRB sequences were queried against a database of over 3,600 sequences associated with responses to pathogens, tumor antigens, self-antigens and alloantigens. Paper-wide results and their limitations: Donor-recipient similarity was low at 1-2 months but rose over the first year, and later blood repertoires were often dominated by donor CD8+ memory clones. The TRB repertoires of T cells infiltrating skin or the GI tract showed only limited overlap with the TRB repertoires found in blood. Across the 45 patients, TRB clonality was highly associated with recipient CMV seropositivity and CMV reactivation, and diversity with PTCy was similar to that in the CNI/methotrexate controls.

Including the terminal cysteine and phenylalanine, the CDR3 comprises 14 residues. This entry keeps only the CDR3 DNA: 42 bases, framed from base 1. V and J are truncated by 1 base and 1 base respectively, leaving an intervening sequence of 7 bases. The germline V gene gives CDR1 as KGHSH and CDR2 as LQKENI. PTCy-treated patients came from a prospective multi-institutional clinical trial. Mononuclear cells from peripheral blood and bone marrow were separated by Ficoll-Hypaque density centrifugation and then cryopreserved. Genomic DNA was the input for TRB sequencing, which was run either with the immunoSEQ assay at survey resolution or with the hsTCRB kit. The original pipeline was this. The immunoSEQ software handled initial read processing, and the LymphoSeq R package was used for repertoire analyses. Clonality was calculated as 1 minus normalized Shannon entropy, and the Gini coefficient was also calculated for each TRB dataset. Phenotypes of unsorted samples were inferred by mapping TRB sequences from sorted subsets of the recipient or donor onto unsorted samples of the same recipient. In its TCRdb copy, this immuneACCESS table keeps in-frame sequences only and misses some clones. Where compared with another copy, unresolved V genes explain less than half of these, and the others have no known cause. Clonal size and the V and J genes are those of that table, whereas D and trimming came from the DNA. The sample yields about 52,000 clones; more than 70% were counted once. The biggest ten clones account for 2.8% of the sample.

Sequenced material: PBMCs. Rearrangement joined TRBV18 to TRBJ1-1, and perhaps TRBD1 as D gene, on 6 matching bases. This clonotype originated in a man in his thirties or forties with a blood cancer, CMV-positive, and with a related stem cell donor. CDR3 reads: CASSPRRGNTEAFF. The DNA reads TGTGCCAGCTCACCACGCAGGGGGAACACTGAAGCTTTCTTT.